The 6 T cell receptor beta chains reported below all come from one sample, sequenced in a study of shared clonotypes between healthy human individuals. This table comes from immunoSEQ multiplex PCR, and its TCRdb copy is limited to in-frame clones, with some not included. The table has about 2 million clones, 90% to 95% seen once. The sequenced sample consisted of naive CD4+ T cells sorted from blood. The subset here: CD45RA+ positively selected. These receptors all come from a man aged 18 to 29 in good health.

This clone was found once. V and J are TRBV5-4 and TRBJ1-6, with a weak D call TRBD1 (6 bases). The germline V gene has CDR1 SGHNT and CDR2 YYREEE (reference sequence). CDR3 length: 15 residues. V was clipped by 4 bases and J by 6 bases, with 14 bases between them. The CDR3 DNA sequence: TGTGCCAGCAGCAGCTGGACAGTTTCTAATTCACCCCTCCACTTT. This gives the protein CASSSWTVSNSPLHF.

This chain connects TRBV2 to TRBJ1-2; TRBD1 matches at 7 bases. The CDR3 runs to 13 residues. Trimming removed 3 bases from V and 8 bases from J; junction bases left unmatched: 6. The V gene's germline CDR1 is SNHLY and CDR2 FYNNEI. For the CDR3, the DNA is TGTGCCAGCAGTGACAGGGGGTCCGGAGGCTACACCTTC. Its translation is CASSDRGSGGYTF.

This clone has just one count. The V gene is TRBV5-1, the J gene TRBJ1-4, with D uncertain. Trimming cost V 0 bases and J 8 bases, with 14 bases left between them. Germline V CDR1 and CDR2: SGHRS, YFSETQ. This CDR3 is 15 amino acids long. CDR3 sequence (DNA): TGCGCCAGCAGCTTGGTGGGTGTTGGGGAAGAAAAACTGTTTTTT. This gives the protein CASSLVGVGEEKLFF.

With respect to this clone: Other DNA sequences in the same sample also yield this CDR3. The V and J genes are TRBV5-1 and TRBJ2-5; maybe TRBD1 (6 bases). V was shortened by 4 bases and J by 4 bases, with 11 bases between the two germline ends. Germline CDR1 SGHRS, CDR2 YFSETQ. The CDR3 runs 13 residues. CDR3 DNA sequence: TGCGCCAGCAGCCTACAGGGTGGAGAGACCCAGTACTTC. Translation: CASSLQGGETQYF.

The V gene is TRBV7-2, the J gene TRBJ1-1, with a possible D match to TRBD1 (5 bases). Looked up from germline, CDR1 is SGHTA and CDR2 is FQGNSA. The V gene lost 2 bases and the J gene lost 0 bases, with 10 bases spanning the gap. CDR3 size: 15 residues. Here the CDR3 DNA reads TGTGCCAGCAGCTTATCCACGACAGTGAACACTGAAGCTTTCTTT. It is translated as CASSLSTTVNTEAFF.

The chain has TRBV6-5 and TRBJ2-3, with 7 positions matching TRBD1. This CDR3 is built from 15 residues. Germline V lookup: CDR1 MNHEY, CDR2 SVGAGI. The junction had 5 bases not matched to a gene; V was cut back by 4 bases and J by 1 base. The CDR3 DNA reads TGTGCCAGCAGTTCAGGGACAGCGGGCACAGATACGCAGTATTTT. It yields the protein CASSSGTAGTDTQYF.